Listed here is a single T cell receptor beta chain. The antigen is undetermined. The record originates from a study of CD8+ T cells in alopecia areata. Study outcomes and limitations: For lesional scalp, especially alopecia totalis/universalis, clonality was higher than in normal scalp.

V was clipped by 7 bases and J by 2 bases, with 12 bases between them. The germline V gene has CDR1 SQVTM and CDR2 ANQGSEA. This CDR3 region has 12 residues. Treatment reported: oral pan-JAK inhibitor, 5-10 mg twice daily. Reverse transcription of extracted RNA yielded cDNA, which provided the sequencing template. Produced via immunoSEQ multiplex PCR; TCRdb's table is partial and in-frame only. The table includes about 160,000 clones, 55% to 75% detected once. Sequencing used CD4+ T cells sorted from blood, obtained at week 4, from a patient treated with tofacitinib. This TCR came from a human donor with alopecia areata. The genes are TRBV29-1 and TRBJ2-7; TRBD1 might be the D (6 bases). CDR3 sequence reads: CSAGQTPYEQYF. In nucleotides, the CDR3 is TGCAGCGCCGGACAGACCCCCTACGAGCAGTACTTC.